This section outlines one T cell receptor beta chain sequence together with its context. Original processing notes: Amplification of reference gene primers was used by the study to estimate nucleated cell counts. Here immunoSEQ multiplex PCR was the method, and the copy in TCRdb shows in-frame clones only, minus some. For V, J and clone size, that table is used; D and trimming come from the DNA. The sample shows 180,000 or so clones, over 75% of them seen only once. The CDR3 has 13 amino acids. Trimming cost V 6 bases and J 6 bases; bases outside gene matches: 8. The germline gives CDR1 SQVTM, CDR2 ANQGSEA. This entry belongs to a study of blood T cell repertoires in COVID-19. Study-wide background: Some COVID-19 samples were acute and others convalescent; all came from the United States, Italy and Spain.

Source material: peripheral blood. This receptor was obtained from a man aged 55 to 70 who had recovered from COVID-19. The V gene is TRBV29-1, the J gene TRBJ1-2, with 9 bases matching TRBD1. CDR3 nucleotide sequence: TGCAGCGTACCAATGACAGGGGGTGATGGCTACACCTTC. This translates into CSVPMTGGDGYTF.